This passage covers 15 T cell receptor beta chains from one sample sequenced in a study of blood T cell repertoires in COVID-19. Here immunoSEQ multiplex PCR was the method, and the copy in TCRdb shows in-frame clones only, minus some. The table includes about 250,000 clones, approximately 90% detected once. Sequencing input: PBMCs or T cells enriched from blood (not recorded which). These receptors were obtained from a man in his forties or fifties who had recovered from COVID-19.

This clone was counted once. V and J are TRBV29-1 and TRBJ2-2; 15 nucleotides line up with TRBD2. Germline V gene data show CDR1 as SQVTM and CDR2 as ANQGSEA. J was trimmed by 6 bases and V by 4 bases; bases with no gene match: 3. The CDR3 covers 15 residues. DNA of the CDR3: TGCAGCGTTGTTGGACTAGCGGGGGGGCCCGGGGAGCTGTTTTTT. Encoded protein: CSVVGLAGGPGELFF.

The CDR3 sequence: CASSPRDRINGYTF. In DNA form, the CDR3 reads TGTGCCAGCTCGCCCAGGGACAGGATAAATGGCTACACCTTC. This chain links TRBV18 with TRBJ1-2; 8 bases agree with TRBD1. The CDR3 extends over 14 amino acids. Unmatched junction bases numbered 9, after V lost 6 bases and J lost 6 bases. Looked up from germline, CDR1 is KGHSH and CDR2 is LQKENI.

The rearrangement uses TRBV5-1 and TRBJ1-1, with unresolved D. This CDR3 spans 15 amino acids. V lost 4 bases and J lost 3, with 16 bases in between. Germline V CDR1 and CDR2: SGHRS, YFSETQ. CDR3 in DNA: TGCGCCAGCAGCCCAGGTGCGGGGAGGTACACTGAAGCTTTCTTT. Translation gives CASSPGAGRYTEAFF.

This chain connects TRBV2 to TRBJ1-2; D unclear. CDR1 is SNHLY and CDR2 is FYNNEI in the germline V gene. Trimming took off 7 bases at V and 9 bases at J, with 24 bases between the two ends. The CDR3 runs 15 residues. CDR3 sequence (DNA): TGTGCCAGCACTCCCCAAGAGGGTAGTTCTATGAGCTACACCTTC. Translating it yields CASTPQEGSSMSYTF.

V is TRBV7-2 and J is TRBJ1-4, with a weak D call TRBD1 (5 bases). With 5 bases removed from V and 5 bases from J, the gap between germline ends came to 15 bases. CDR3 size: 15 residues. Germline assignment: CDR1 SGHTA and CDR2 FQGNSA. The CDR3 here is CASSTYLEGNEKLFF. CDR3 sequence (DNA): TGTGCCAGCAGCACCTACTTGGAGGGGAATGAAAAACTGTTTTTT.

The chain links TRBV15 to TRBJ2-3, with D uncertain. Germline CDR1 and CDR2: LNHNV and YYDKDF (reference sequence). The CDR3 has 16 residues. V lost 0 bases and J 0 bases, leaving 10 bases between the germline ends. CDR3 protein: CATSRDRKLSTDTQYF. In nucleotides, the CDR3 is TGTGCCACCAGCAGAGATAGAAAGCTGAGCACAGATACGCAGTATTTT.

The V call is TRBV7-2, the J call TRBJ1-1, with no clear D. From germline, CDR1 is SGHTA and CDR2 FQGNSA. The CDR3 totals 14 residues. With 1 base removed from V and 1 base from J, the gap between germline ends came to 7 bases. For the CDR3, the DNA is TGTGCCAGCAGCTTAGAGAGCCCGAACACTGAAGCTTTCTTT. Translation gives CASSLESPNTEAFF.

The rearrangement links TRBV7-6 to TRBJ2-7; D might be TRBD2 (5 bases). This CDR3 region has 11 residues. Trimming took off 2 bases at V and 11 bases at J, with 10 bases between the two ends. Germline V gene lookup returns CDR1 SGHVS and CDR2 FNYEAQ. CDR3 sequence: CASSLSGIKYF. DNA for the CDR3: TGTGCCAGCAGCTTATCGGGGATCAAGTACTTC.

The chain is built from TRBV2 and TRBJ2-3; 11 nucleotides line up with TRBD2. This CDR3 is built from 16 residues. After removal of 5 bases from V and 4 bases from J, the junction contained 8 bases not matched to a gene. Germline values: CDR1 SNHLY, CDR2 FYNNEI. The DNA for the CDR3 is TGTGCCAGCAGTCCCAGAACTAGCGGGAGTTCAGATACGCAGTATTTT. It codes for CASSPRTSGSSDTQYF.

The rearrangement links TRBV9 to TRBJ2-5; possibly TRBD2 for D (5 bases). CDR3 length: 14 amino acids. Trimming cost V 4 bases and J 4 bases, with 14 bases left between them. Germline V gene sequence: CDR1 SGDLS, CDR2 YYNGEE. The CDR3 sequence is CASSQRVASETQYF. CDR3 DNA: TGTGCCAGCAGCCAGAGGGTAGCTTCAGAGACCCAGTACTTC.

This CDR3 is CSAAQDSSNTEAFF. The CDR3 DNA follows: TGCAGCGCTGCCCAGGACTCCTCGAACACTGAAGCTTTCTTT. The chain is built from TRBV29-1 and TRBJ1-1; D gene uncertain. This CDR3 spans 14 amino acids. Germline lookup yields CDR1 SQVTM and CDR2 ANQGSEA. V lost 7 bases, J lost 1 base, and 16 bases lay in between.

The sample holds a few counts of this clone. The chain is built from TRBV7-2 and TRBJ1-4, with unresolved D. The CDR3 extends over 13 amino acids. Trimming took 10 bases from V and 8 from J, leaving 17 bases between them. Per germline, CDR1 SGHTA and CDR2 FQGNSA. The chain's CDR3 is CATRPRTEEKLFF. CDR3 nucleotide sequence: TGTGCCACCCGACCCCGCACGGAGGAAAAACTGTTTTTT.

This chain links TRBV30 with TRBJ2-1, with 7 nucleotides matching TRBD1. The V segment lost 3 bases and the J segment 4 bases; nucleotides outside the gene matches: 6. The CDR3 consists of 14 residues. CDR1 and CDR2 (germline): GTSNPN, SVGIG (reference sequence). CDR3 in amino acids: CAWRSRGRYNEQFF. The CDR3 coding sequence is TGTGCCTGGAGAAGTAGGGGGCGGTACAATGAGCAGTTCTTC.

The chain carries TRBV2 and TRBJ1-6; a possible D gene is TRBD1 (5 bases). The V gene's germline CDR1 is SNHLY and CDR2 FYNNEI. The length of the CDR3 is 14 residues. Trimming pared 6 bases from V and 7 bases from J, leaving 13 bases between. CDR3 in DNA: TGTGCCAGCAGCTGGGGCGCGGTGAATTCACCCCTCCACTTT. It yields the protein CASSWGAVNSPLHF. Drawing the rest from reference TRBV2 and TRBJ1-6, the complete variable domain is EPEVTQTPSHQVTQMGQEVILRCVPISNHLYFYWYRQILGQKVEFLVSFYNNEISEKSEIFDDQFSVERPDGSNFTLKIRSTKLEDSAMYFCASSWGAVNSPLHFGNGTRLTVT.

The chain couples TRBV19 to TRBJ2-7; D is undetermined. V was trimmed by 5 bases and J by 0 bases, leaving 11 bases between them. The CDR3 extends over 14 amino acids. In germline, CDR1 is LNHDA, CDR2 SQIVND (reference sequence). CDR3 coding DNA: TGTGCCAGTAGTCTACCTGGGCCCTCCTACGAGCAGTACTTC. It specifies CASSLPGPSYEQYF.